This is a list of T cell receptor beta chains from one sample in a study of blood T cell repertoires in COVID-19. TCRdb keeps only in-frame clones here, not all; method: immunoSEQ multiplex PCR. The table lists about 170,000 clones, just under 85% of them singletons. The source material was peripheral blood. These receptors were obtained from a woman over 75 with COVID-19, enrolled during active disease. Both conserved end residues are part of each CDR3. The D gene is left open where the match is weak. Clone size, where shown, is once, few, many, or a class for clones that have expanded.

D gene: -
J gene: TRBJ2-4
V gene: TRBV28
clone size: -
CDR3 protein: CASSPLQRLAKNIQYF
CDR3 DNA: TGTGCCAGCAGTCCTCTCCAGAGACTAGCCAAAAACATTCAGTACTTC

D gene: -
J gene: TRBJ2-5
V gene: TRBV6-2/TRBV6-3
clone size: -
CDR3 protein: CASSYFGDGETQYF
CDR3 DNA: TGTGCCAGCAGTTACTTCGGGGATGGGGAGACCCAGTACTTC

D gene: -
J gene: TRBJ1-2
V gene: TRBV20-1
clone size: -
CDR3 protein: CSGGVADGYTF
CDR3 DNA: TGCAGTGGGGGGGTGGCGGATGGCTACACCTTC

D gene: -
J gene: TRBJ1-2
V gene: TRBV2
clone size: -
CDR3 protein: CASTAREIYGYTF
CDR3 DNA: TGTGCCAGCACGGCACGGGAAATCTATGGCTACACCTTC

D gene: TRBD2
J gene: TRBJ2-1
V gene: TRBV7-9
clone size: once
CDR3 protein: CASSFPGGLNEQFF
CDR3 DNA: TGTGCCAGCAGCTTCCCGGGGGGGCTCAATGAGCAGTTCTTC

D gene: -
J gene: TRBJ1-2
V gene: TRBV18
clone size: -
CDR3 protein: CASSPPEALNYGYTF
CDR3 DNA: TGTGCCAGCTCACCTCCTGAAGCATTAAACTATGGCTACACCTTC

D gene: -
J gene: TRBJ2-3
V gene: TRBV5-1
clone size: -
CDR3 protein: CASSLTPGPDTDTQYF
CDR3 DNA: TGCGCCAGCAGCTTGACGCCAGGGCCCGACACAGATACGCAGTATTTT

D gene: TRBD1
J gene: TRBJ1-2
V gene: TRBV6-6
clone size: -
CDR3 protein: CASSYAWDRGLNGYTF
CDR3 DNA: TGTGCCAGCAGTTACGCATGGGACAGGGGGCTCAATGGCTACACCTTC

D gene: TRBD2
J gene: TRBJ2-7
V gene: TRBV19
clone size: few
CDR3 protein: CASRSSGRIYEQYF
CDR3 DNA: TGTGCCAGTAGATCTAGCGGGAGAATATACGAGCAGTACTTC

D gene: -
J gene: TRBJ1-2
V gene: TRBV10-3
clone size: few
CDR3 protein: CAISALPLNYGYTF
CDR3 DNA: TGTGCCATCAGTGCTCTCCCGCTAAACTATGGCTACACCTTC

D gene: -
J gene: TRBJ2-2
V gene: TRBV28
clone size: -
CDR3 protein: CASSLRLPPRTGELFF
CDR3 DNA: TGTGCCAGCAGTTTACGACTACCACCCCGAACCGGGGAGCTGTTTTTT

D gene: -
J gene: TRBJ2-6
V gene: TRBV14
clone size: -
CDR3 protein: CASSQDSSIREANVLTF
CDR3 DNA: TGTGCCAGCAGCCAAGATTCCTCAATTCGGGAGGCCAACGTCCTGACTTTC

D gene: TRBD2
J gene: TRBJ2-1
V gene: TRBV7-2
clone size: -
CDR3 protein: CASSSRGTSAYNEQFF
CDR3 DNA: TGTGCCAGCAGCTCCCGGGGGACTAGCGCATACAATGAGCAGTTCTTC

D gene: -
J gene: TRBJ1-4
V gene: TRBV27
clone size: -
CDR3 protein: CASGSAGREKLFF
CDR3 DNA: TGTGCCAGCGGCTCGGCAGGGCGGGAAAAACTGTTTTTT

D gene: TRBD2
J gene: TRBJ2-1
V gene: TRBV30
clone size: -
CDR3 protein: CAWSDKAGGYNEQFF
CDR3 DNA: TGTGCCTGGAGTGATAAAGCGGGAGGCTACAATGAGCAGTTCTTC

D gene: TRBD2
J gene: TRBJ2-3
V gene: TRBV6-1
clone size: -
CDR3 protein: CASSALSSGESTDTQYF
CDR3 DNA: TGTGCCAGCAGTGCCCTCTCTAGCGGGGAGAGCACAGATACGCAGTATTTT

D gene: -
J gene: TRBJ2-1
V gene: TRBV6-5
clone size: few
CDR3 protein: CASRIRNEQFF
CDR3 DNA: TGTGCCAGCAGGATCAGGAATGAGCAGTTCTTC

D gene: -
J gene: TRBJ2-7
V gene: TRBV11-3
clone size: -
CDR3 protein: CASSLRDCRYEQYF
CDR3 DNA: TGTGCCAGCAGCCTACGGGACTGCCGGTACGAGCAGTACTTC

D gene: TRBD2
J gene: TRBJ2-5
V gene: TRBV6-5
clone size: -
CDR3 protein: CASSSGLGVETQYF
CDR3 DNA: TGTGCCAGCAGCTCGGGACTAGGTGTGGAGACCCAGTACTTC

D gene: -
J gene: TRBJ2-1
V gene: TRBV12-3/TRBV12-4
clone size: -
CDR3 protein: CASTKLPDSEQFF
CDR3 DNA: TGTGCCAGCACCAAACTACCCGACAGCGAGCAGTTCTTC

D gene: TRBD2
J gene: TRBJ2-1
V gene: TRBV9
clone size: -
CDR3 protein: CASSVVGSGGPLSYNEQFF
CDR3 DNA: TGTGCCAGCAGCGTAGTAGGCAGCGGGGGGCCACTCTCCTACAATGAGCAGTTCTTC

D gene: TRBD1
J gene: TRBJ2-2
V gene: TRBV7-2
clone size: -
CDR3 protein: CASSRGQGGQGGELFF
CDR3 DNA: TGTGCCAGCAGCCGCGGACAGGGAGGTCAGGGGGGGGAGCTGTTTTTT

D gene: TRBD1
J gene: TRBJ2-7
V gene: TRBV12-3/TRBV12-4
clone size: once
CDR3 protein: CASSGQGAYEQYF
CDR3 DNA: TGTGCCAGCAGTGGACAGGGGGCCTACGAGCAGTACTTC

D gene: -
J gene: TRBJ1-1
V gene: TRBV19
clone size: -
CDR3 protein: CASSMVSGNRAFF
CDR3 DNA: TGTGCCAGTAGTATGGTATCAGGGAACAGAGCTTTCTTT

D gene: TRBD2
J gene: TRBJ2-3
V gene: TRBV9
clone size: -
CDR3 protein: CASSERGGWTDTQYF
CDR3 DNA: TGTGCCAGCTCAGAGCGGGGGGGGTGGACAGATACGCAGTATTTT

D gene: -
J gene: TRBJ1-1
V gene: TRBV2
clone size: -
CDR3 protein: CASRATEMNTEAFF
CDR3 DNA: TGTGCCAGCAGGGCGACAGAAATGAACACTGAAGCTTTCTTT

D gene: -
J gene: TRBJ1-3
V gene: TRBV9
clone size: -
CDR3 protein: CASSVAGVSSNTIYF
CDR3 DNA: TGTGCCAGCAGCGTAGCAGGGGTCTCAAGTAACACCATATATTTT

D gene: -
J gene: TRBJ2-7
V gene: TRBV19
clone size: -
CDR3 protein: CASSISRVPTYEQYF
CDR3 DNA: TGTGCCAGTAGTATCTCACGGGTCCCAACCTACGAGCAGTACTTC

D gene: -
J gene: TRBJ2-7
V gene: TRBV28
clone size: -
CDR3 protein: CASSSDSYEQYF
CDR3 DNA: TGTGCCAGCAGTTCTGACAGCTACGAGCAGTACTTC

D gene: TRBD1
J gene: TRBJ2-1
V gene: TRBV19
clone size: -
CDR3 protein: CASSIGDRVFYEQFF
CDR3 DNA: TGTGCCAGTAGTATCGGGGACAGGGTTTTCTATGAGCAGTTCTTC

D gene: TRBD2
J gene: TRBJ2-7
V gene: TRBV18
clone size: -
CDR3 protein: CASSGTSGSSEQYF
CDR3 DNA: TGTGCCAGCTCTGGGACTAGCGGGAGTAGCGAGCAGTACTTC

D gene: -
J gene: TRBJ2-7
V gene: TRBV5-1
clone size: -
CDR3 protein: CASSLLQGTPYEQYF
CDR3 DNA: TGCGCCAGCAGCTTGCTACAGGGGACTCCCTACGAGCAGTACTTC

D gene: TRBD1
J gene: TRBJ1-5
V gene: TRBV27
clone size: -
CDR3 protein: CASSGGQGAVQPQHF
CDR3 DNA: TGTGCCAGCAGTGGGGGACAGGGGGCGGTTCAGCCCCAGCATTTT

D gene: -
J gene: TRBJ1-1
V gene: TRBV2
clone size: -
CDR3 protein: CASSESRPNTEAFF
CDR3 DNA: TGTGCCAGCAGTGAATCTAGACCGAACACTGAAGCTTTCTTT

D gene: TRBD1
J gene: TRBJ2-7
V gene: TRBV5-6
clone size: -
CDR3 protein: CASSLGTGLYEQYF
CDR3 DNA: TGTGCCAGCAGCTTGGGGACAGGCCTCTACGAGCAGTACTTC

D gene: TRBD2
J gene: TRBJ2-3
V gene: TRBV6-4
clone size: -
CDR3 protein: CASSDERGDTQYF
CDR3 DNA: TGTGCCAGCAGTGACGAGCGGGGGGATACGCAGTATTTT

D gene: TRBD2
J gene: TRBJ2-3
V gene: TRBV19
clone size: -
CDR3 protein: CASREGGSRTDTQYF
CDR3 DNA: TGTGCGAGTAGGGAGGGCGGGAGTCGTACAGATACGCAGTATTTT

D gene: TRBD2
J gene: TRBJ2-7
V gene: TRBV2
clone size: -
CDR3 protein: CASSTGLAGGSSYEQYF
CDR3 DNA: TGTGCCAGCAGTACGGGACTAGCGGGGGGGAGCTCCTACGAGCAGTACTTC

D gene: -
J gene: TRBJ1-4
V gene: TRBV18
clone size: -
CDR3 protein: CASSPLNTRATNEKLFF
CDR3 DNA: TGTGCCAGCTCACCACTAAACACCCGGGCAACTAATGAAAAACTGTTTTTT

D gene: -
J gene: TRBJ1-1
V gene: TRBV27
clone size: -
CDR3 protein: CASSLGWTGNTEAFF
CDR3 DNA: TGTGCCAGCAGCCTTGGGTGGACGGGAAACACTGAAGCTTTCTTT

D gene: TRBD1
J gene: TRBJ2-2
V gene: TRBV3-1/TRBV3-2
clone size: -
CDR3 protein: CASSRQGAATGELFF
CDR3 DNA: TGTGCCAGCAGCCGACAGGGGGCTGCCACCGGGGAGCTGTTTTTT

D gene: TRBD2
J gene: TRBJ2-5
V gene: TRBV5-1
clone size: -
CDR3 protein: CASRPGLAGEETQYF
CDR3 DNA: TGCGCCAGCCGTCCGGGACTAGCGGGAGAAGAGACCCAGTACTTC

D gene: -
J gene: TRBJ1-5
V gene: TRBV19
clone size: -
CDR3 protein: CASRGQFNQPQHF
CDR3 DNA: TGTGCCAGTAGAGGACAGTTCAATCAGCCCCAGCATTTT

D gene: TRBD1
J gene: TRBJ1-5
V gene: TRBV7-9
clone size: once
CDR3 protein: CASSARGTGNQPQHF
CDR3 DNA: TGTGCCAGCAGCGCGAGGGGGACAGGGAATCAGCCCCAGCATTTT

D gene: TRBD1
J gene: TRBJ1-1
V gene: TRBV6-5
clone size: -
CDR3 protein: CASTVPGQGKAFF
CDR3 DNA: TGTGCCAGCACCGTCCCGGGACAGGGAAAAGCTTTCTTT

D gene: TRBD1
J gene: TRBJ1-2
V gene: TRBV7-2
clone size: -
CDR3 protein: CASSLDLDRARGYTF
CDR3 DNA: TGTGCCAGCAGCTTAGACCTGGACAGGGCTCGGGGCTACACCTTC

D gene: TRBD2
J gene: TRBJ2-1
V gene: TRBV6-5
clone size: -
CDR3 protein: CASSYLPGGLDEQFF
CDR3 DNA: TGTGCCAGCAGTTACTTGCCGGGGGGGCTAGATGAGCAGTTCTTC

D gene: -
J gene: TRBJ2-3
V gene: TRBV15
clone size: -
CDR3 protein: CATSRSRGGTDTQYF
CDR3 DNA: TGTGCCACCAGCCGGAGCAGGGGAGGGACAGATACGCAGTATTTT

D gene: -
J gene: TRBJ1-2
V gene: TRBV5-1
clone size: -
CDR3 protein: CASSLARGGYTF
CDR3 DNA: TGCGCCAGCAGCTTGGCCAGGGGTGGCTACACCTTC

D gene: TRBD1
J gene: TRBJ2-2
V gene: TRBV10-1
clone size: -
CDR3 protein: CASSEITGAGTGELFF
CDR3 DNA: TGCGCCAGCAGTGAGATAACAGGGGCCGGCACCGGGGAGCTGTTTTTT

D gene: -
J gene: TRBJ2-1
V gene: TRBV3-1/TRBV3-2
clone size: once
CDR3 protein: CASSSLALRYNEQFF
CDR3 DNA: TGTGCCAGCAGTTCGCTAGCTCTCCGGTACAATGAGCAGTTCTTC

D gene: -
J gene: TRBJ1-1
V gene: TRBV9
clone size: -
CDR3 protein: CASSRGLGNTEAFF
CDR3 DNA: TGTGCCAGCAGCAGGGGGTTGGGGAACACTGAAGCTTTCTTT

D gene: -
J gene: TRBJ1-6
V gene: TRBV19
clone size: -
CDR3 protein: CASSILYSPLHF
CDR3 DNA: TGTGCCAGTAGTATCTTGTATTCACCCCTCCACTTT

D gene: -
J gene: TRBJ1-2
V gene: TRBV6-6
clone size: -
CDR3 protein: CAIGAPRGYTF
CDR3 DNA: TGTGCCATAGGGGCTCCCCGGGGCTACACCTTC

D gene: -
J gene: TRBJ1-2
V gene: TRBV27
clone size: -
CDR3 protein: CASSPYPGLGYGYTF
CDR3 DNA: TGTGCCAGCAGTCCCTACCCGGGGTTAGGCTATGGCTACACCTTC

D gene: -
J gene: TRBJ1-1
V gene: TRBV5-1
clone size: -
CDR3 protein: CASADSGTEAFF
CDR3 DNA: TGCGCCAGTGCGGACAGTGGCACTGAAGCTTTCTTT

D gene: TRBD1
J gene: TRBJ1-1
V gene: TRBV30
clone size: once
CDR3 protein: CASQTQDRGPDTEAFF
CDR3 DNA: TGTGCCTCCCAGACCCAGGACAGGGGTCCCGACACTGAAGCTTTCTTT

D gene: -
J gene: TRBJ2-7
V gene: TRBV29-1
clone size: -
CDR3 protein: CSIPGRGDYEQYF
CDR3 DNA: TGCAGCATCCCCGGCAGGGGGGACTACGAGCAGTACTTC

D gene: TRBD2
J gene: TRBJ2-7
V gene: TRBV6-5
clone size: -
CDR3 protein: CASSSSGLASQRQYF
CDR3 DNA: TGTGCCAGCAGTTCCTCGGGACTAGCGAGCCAGCGGCAGTACTTC

D gene: -
J gene: TRBJ2-1
V gene: TRBV6-5
clone size: -
CDR3 protein: CASSSGVYNEQFF
CDR3 DNA: TGTGCCAGCAGTAGCGGCGTATACAATGAGCAGTTCTTC